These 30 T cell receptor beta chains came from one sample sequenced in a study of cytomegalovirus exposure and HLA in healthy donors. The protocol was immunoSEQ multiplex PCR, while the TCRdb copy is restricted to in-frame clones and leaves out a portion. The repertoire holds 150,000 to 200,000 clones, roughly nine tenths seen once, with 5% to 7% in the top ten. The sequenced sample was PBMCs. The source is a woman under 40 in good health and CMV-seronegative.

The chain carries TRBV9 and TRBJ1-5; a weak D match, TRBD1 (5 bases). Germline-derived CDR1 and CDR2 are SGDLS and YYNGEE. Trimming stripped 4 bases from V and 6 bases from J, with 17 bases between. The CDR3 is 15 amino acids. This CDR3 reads CASSSTGGAGQPQHF. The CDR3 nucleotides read TGTGCCAGCAGCTCAACAGGAGGGGCCGGTCAGCCCCAGCATTTT.

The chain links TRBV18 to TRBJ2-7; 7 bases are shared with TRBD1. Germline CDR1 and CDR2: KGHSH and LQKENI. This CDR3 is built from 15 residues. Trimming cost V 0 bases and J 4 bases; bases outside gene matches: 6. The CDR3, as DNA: TGTGCCAGCTCACCACCGTCGACAGGGATTTACGAGCAGTACTTC. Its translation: CASSPPSTGIYEQYF.

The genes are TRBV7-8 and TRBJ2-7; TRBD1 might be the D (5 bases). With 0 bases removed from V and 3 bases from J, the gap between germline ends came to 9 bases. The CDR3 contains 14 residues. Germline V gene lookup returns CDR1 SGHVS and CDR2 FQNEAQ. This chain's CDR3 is CASSLAETDYEQYF. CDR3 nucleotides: TGTGCCAGCAGCTTAGCAGAGACAGACTACGAGCAGTACTTC.

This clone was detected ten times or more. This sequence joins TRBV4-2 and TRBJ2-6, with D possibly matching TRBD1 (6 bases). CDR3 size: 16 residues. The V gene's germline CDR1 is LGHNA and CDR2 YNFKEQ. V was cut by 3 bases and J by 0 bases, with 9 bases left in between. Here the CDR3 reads CASSQDSLSGANVLTF. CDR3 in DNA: TGTGCCAGCAGCCAGGACAGCCTCTCTGGGGCCAACGTCCTGACTTTC.

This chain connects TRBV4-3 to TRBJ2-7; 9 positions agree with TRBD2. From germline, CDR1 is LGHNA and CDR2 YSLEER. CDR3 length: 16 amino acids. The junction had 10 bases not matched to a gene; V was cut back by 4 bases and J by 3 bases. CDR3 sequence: CASSRGGGDGGYEQYF. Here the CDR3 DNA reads TGCGCCAGCAGCCGAGGCGGGGGGGACGGCGGCTACGAGCAGTACTTC.

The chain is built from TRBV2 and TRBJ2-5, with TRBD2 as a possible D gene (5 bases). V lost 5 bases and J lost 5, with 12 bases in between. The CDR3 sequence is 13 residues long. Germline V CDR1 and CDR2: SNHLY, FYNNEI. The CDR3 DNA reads TGTGCCAGCAGTCTACTAGAAGTGGAGACCCAGTACTTC. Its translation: CASSLLEVETQYF.

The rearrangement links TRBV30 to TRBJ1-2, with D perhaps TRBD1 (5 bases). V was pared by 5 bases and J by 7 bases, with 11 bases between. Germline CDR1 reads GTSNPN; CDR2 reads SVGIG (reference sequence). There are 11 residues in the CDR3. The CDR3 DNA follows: TGTGCCTGGTCCAGGGCAGGTGGCTACACCTTC. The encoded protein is CAWSRAGGYTF.

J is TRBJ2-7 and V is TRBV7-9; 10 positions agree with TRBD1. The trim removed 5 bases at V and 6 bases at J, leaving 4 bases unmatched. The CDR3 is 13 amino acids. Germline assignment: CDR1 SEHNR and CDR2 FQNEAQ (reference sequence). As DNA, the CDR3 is TGTGCCAGCAGCCAGGGGACAGGGGTCGAGCAGTACTTC. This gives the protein CASSQGTGVEQYF.

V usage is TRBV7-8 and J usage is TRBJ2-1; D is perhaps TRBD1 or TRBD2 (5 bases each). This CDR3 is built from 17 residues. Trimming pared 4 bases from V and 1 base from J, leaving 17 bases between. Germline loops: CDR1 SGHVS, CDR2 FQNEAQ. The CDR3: CASSSRAGTTSYNEQFF. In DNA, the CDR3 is TGTGCCAGCAGCTCCAGAGCCGGGACCACTTCCTACAATGAGCAGTTCTTC.

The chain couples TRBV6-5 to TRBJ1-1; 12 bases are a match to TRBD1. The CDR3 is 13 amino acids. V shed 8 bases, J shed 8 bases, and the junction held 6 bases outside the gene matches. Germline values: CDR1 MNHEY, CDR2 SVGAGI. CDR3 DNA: TGTGCCAGCGGGCTTGGGACAGGGGGCGAAGCTTTCTTT. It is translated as CASGLGTGGEAFF.

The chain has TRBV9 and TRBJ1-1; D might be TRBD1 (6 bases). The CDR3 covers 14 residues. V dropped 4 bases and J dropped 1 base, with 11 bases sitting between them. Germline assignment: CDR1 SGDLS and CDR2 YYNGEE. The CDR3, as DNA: TGTGCCAGCAGCCTAGTGGGGGCGAACACTGAAGCTTTCTTT. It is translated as CASSLVGANTEAFF. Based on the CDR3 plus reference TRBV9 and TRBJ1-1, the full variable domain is DSGVTQTPKHLITATGQRVTLRCSPRSGDLSVYWYQQSLDQGLQFLIQYYNGEERAKGNILERFSAQQFPDLHSELNLSSLELGDSALYFCASSLVGANTEAFFGQGTRLTVV.

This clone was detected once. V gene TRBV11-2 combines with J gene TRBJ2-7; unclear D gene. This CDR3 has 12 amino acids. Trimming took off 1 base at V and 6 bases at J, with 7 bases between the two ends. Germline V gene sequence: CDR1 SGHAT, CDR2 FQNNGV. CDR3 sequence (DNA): TGTGCCAGCAGCTTAGCGGTTCGCGAGCAGTACTTC. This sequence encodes CASSLAVREQYF.

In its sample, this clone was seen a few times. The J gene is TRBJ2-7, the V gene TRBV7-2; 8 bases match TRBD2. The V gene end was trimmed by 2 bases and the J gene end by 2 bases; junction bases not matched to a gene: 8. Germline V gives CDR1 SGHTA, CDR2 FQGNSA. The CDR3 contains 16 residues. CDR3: CASSLFQRGTPYEQYF. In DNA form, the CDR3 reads TGTGCCAGCAGCTTATTTCAGCGGGGGACTCCCTACGAGCAGTACTTC. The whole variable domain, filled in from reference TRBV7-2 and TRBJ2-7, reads GAGVSQSPSNKVTEKGKDVELRCDPISGHTALYWYRQSLGQGLEFLIYFQGNSAPDKSGLPSDRFSAERTGGSVSTLTIQRTQQEDSAVYLCASSLFQRGTPYEQYFGPGTRLTVT.

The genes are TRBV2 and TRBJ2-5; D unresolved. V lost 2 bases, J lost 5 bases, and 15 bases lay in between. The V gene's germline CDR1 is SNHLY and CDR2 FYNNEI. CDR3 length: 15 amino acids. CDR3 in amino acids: CASSERLPRPETQYF. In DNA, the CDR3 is TGTGCCAGCAGTGAAAGACTCCCCCGGCCCGAGACCCAGTACTTC.

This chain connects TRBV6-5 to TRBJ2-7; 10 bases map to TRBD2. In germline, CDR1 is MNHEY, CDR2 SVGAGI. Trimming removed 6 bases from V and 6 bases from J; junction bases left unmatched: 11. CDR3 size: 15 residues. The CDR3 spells CASRMTPGLASEQYF. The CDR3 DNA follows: TGTGCCAGCAGGATGACCCCGGGACTAGCGTCCGAGCAGTACTTC.

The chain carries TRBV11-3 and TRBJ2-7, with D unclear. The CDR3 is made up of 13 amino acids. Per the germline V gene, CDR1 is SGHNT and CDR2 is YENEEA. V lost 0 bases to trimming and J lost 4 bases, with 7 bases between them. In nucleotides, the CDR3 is TGTGCCAGCAGCTTAGATGGGCGGTACGAGCAGTACTTC. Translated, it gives CASSLDGRYEQYF. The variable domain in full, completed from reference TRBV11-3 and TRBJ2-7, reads EAGVVQSPRYKIIEKKQPVAFWCNPISGHNTLYWYLQNLGQGPELLIRYENEEAVDDSQLPKDRFSAERLKGVDSTLKIQPAELGDSAVYLCASSLDGRYEQYFGPGTRLTVT.

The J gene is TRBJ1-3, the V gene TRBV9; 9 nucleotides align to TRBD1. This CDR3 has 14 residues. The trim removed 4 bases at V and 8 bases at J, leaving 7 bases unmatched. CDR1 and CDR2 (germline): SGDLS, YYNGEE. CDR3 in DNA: TGTGCCAGCAGCCCTCCGGGACAGGGAGACACCATATATTTT. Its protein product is CASSPPGQGDTIYF.

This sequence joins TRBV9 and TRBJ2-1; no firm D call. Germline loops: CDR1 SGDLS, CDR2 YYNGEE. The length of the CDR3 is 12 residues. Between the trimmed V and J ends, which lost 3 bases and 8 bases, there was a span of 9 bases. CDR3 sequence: CASSGSGHEQFF. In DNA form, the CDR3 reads TGTGCCAGCAGCGGTTCGGGCCATGAGCAGTTCTTC. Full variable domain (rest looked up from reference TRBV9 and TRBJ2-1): DSGVTQTPKHLITATGQRVTLRCSPRSGDLSVYWYQQSLDQGLQFLIQYYNGEERAKGNILERFSAQQFPDLHSELNLSSLELGDSALYFCASSGSGHEQFFGPGTRLTVL.

The CDR3 sequence is CASSLAASGANVLTF. The CDR3 DNA reads TGTGCCAGCAGCTTAGCAGCCTCTGGGGCCAACGTCCTGACTTTC. The V call is TRBV7-2, the J call TRBJ2-6; D ambiguous. The germline gives CDR1 SGHTA, CDR2 FQGNSA. This CDR3 is built from 15 residues. Between the trimmed V and J ends, which lost 0 bases and 0 bases, there was a span of 3 bases.

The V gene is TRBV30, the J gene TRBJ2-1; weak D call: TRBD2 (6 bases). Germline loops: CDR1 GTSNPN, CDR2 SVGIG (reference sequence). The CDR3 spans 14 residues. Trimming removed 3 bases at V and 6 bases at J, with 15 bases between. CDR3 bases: TGTGCCTGGAGCGGGTGGGAGGTACGCAATGAGCAGTTCTTC. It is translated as CAWSGWEVRNEQFF.

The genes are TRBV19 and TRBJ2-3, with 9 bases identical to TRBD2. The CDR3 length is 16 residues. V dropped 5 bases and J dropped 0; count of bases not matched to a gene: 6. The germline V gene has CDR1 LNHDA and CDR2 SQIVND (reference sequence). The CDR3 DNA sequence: TGTGCCAGTAGTCCCCGGACTAGCGATAGCACAGATACGCAGTATTTT. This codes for CASSPRTSDSTDTQYF. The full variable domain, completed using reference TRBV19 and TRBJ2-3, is DGGITQSPKYLFRKEGQNVTLSCEQNLNHDAMYWYRQDPGQGLRLIYYSQIVNDFQKGDIAEGYSVSREKKESFPLTVTSAQKNPTAFYLCASSPRTSDSTDTQYFGPGTRLTVL.

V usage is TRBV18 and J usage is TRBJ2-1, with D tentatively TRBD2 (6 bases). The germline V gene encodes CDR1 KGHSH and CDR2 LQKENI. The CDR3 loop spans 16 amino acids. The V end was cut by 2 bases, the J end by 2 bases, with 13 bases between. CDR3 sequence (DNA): TGTGCCAGCTCACCAAATAGCGGAATTCCCTACAATGAGCAGTTCTTC. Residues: CASSPNSGIPYNEQFF. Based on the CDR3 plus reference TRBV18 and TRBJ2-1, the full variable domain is NAGVMQNPRHLVRRRGQEARLRCSPMKGHSHVYWYRQLPEEGLKFMVYLQKENIIDESGMPKERFSAEFPKEGPSILRIQQVVRGDSAAYFCASSPNSGIPYNEQFFGPGTRLTVL.

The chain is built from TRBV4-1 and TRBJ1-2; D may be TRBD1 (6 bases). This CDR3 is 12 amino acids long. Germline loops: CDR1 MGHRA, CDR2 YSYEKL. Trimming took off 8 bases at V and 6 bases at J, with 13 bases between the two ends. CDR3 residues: CASFSPGDGYTF. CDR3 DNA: TGCGCCAGCTTCAGCCCAGGGGATGGCTACACCTTC.

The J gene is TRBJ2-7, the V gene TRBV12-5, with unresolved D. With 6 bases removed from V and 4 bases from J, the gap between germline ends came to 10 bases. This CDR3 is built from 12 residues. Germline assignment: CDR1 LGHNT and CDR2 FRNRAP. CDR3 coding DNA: TGTGCTAGTGGCTCTCGCCCTTACGAGCAGTACTTC. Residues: CASGSRPYEQYF.

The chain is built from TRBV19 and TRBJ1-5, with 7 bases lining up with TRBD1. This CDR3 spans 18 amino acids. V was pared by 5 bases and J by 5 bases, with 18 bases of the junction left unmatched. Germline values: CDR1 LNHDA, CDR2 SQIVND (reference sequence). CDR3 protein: CASSFWGTVKGGDQPQHF. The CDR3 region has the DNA TGTGCCAGTAGTTTCTGGGGGACAGTCAAAGGCGGAGATCAGCCCCAGCATTTT.

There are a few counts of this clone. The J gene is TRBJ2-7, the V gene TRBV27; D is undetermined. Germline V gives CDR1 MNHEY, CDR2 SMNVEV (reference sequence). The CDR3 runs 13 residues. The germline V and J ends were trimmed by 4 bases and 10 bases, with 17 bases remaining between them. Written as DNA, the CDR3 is TGTGCCAGCAGTTCAACACCCGGCCCGGGCCAGTACTTC. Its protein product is CASSSTPGPGQYF.

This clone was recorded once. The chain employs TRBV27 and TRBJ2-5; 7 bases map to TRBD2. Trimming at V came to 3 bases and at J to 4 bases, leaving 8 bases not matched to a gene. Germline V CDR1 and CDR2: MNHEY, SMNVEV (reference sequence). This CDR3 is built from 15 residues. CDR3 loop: CASSLGGVIGETQYF. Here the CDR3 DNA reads TGTGCCAGCAGTTTGGGGGGGGTGATAGGAGAGACCCAGTACTTC.

The CDR3 DNA reads TGCGCCAGCAGCTTAAGGCGGAACACTGAAGCTTTCTTT. Its protein product is CASSLRRNTEAFF. The chain carries TRBV5-1 and TRBJ1-1; D unresolved. The CDR3 length is 13 residues. Germline V gives CDR1 SGHRS, CDR2 YFSETQ. Deletions cut 2 bases from V and 1 base from J, with 6 bases between.

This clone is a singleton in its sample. CDR3 residues: CASSLNTDTQYF. CDR3 in DNA: TGTGCCAGTAGTCTTAACACAGATACGCAGTATTTT. The genes are TRBV19 and TRBJ2-3; D is unclear. CDR3 length: 12 amino acids. Trimming stripped 5 bases from V and 2 bases from J, with 5 bases between. Germline CDR1 reads LNHDA; CDR2 reads SQIVND (reference sequence).

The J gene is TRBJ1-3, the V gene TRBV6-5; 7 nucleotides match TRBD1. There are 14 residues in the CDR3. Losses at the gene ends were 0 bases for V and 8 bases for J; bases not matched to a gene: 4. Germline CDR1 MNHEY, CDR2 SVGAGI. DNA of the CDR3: TGTGCCAGCAGTTACTCAGACAGGGAGTACACCATATATTTT. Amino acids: CASSYSDREYTIYF.